Included here is one T cell receptor beta chain sequence, with context. What it binds is not known. The germline gives CDR1 DFQATT, CDR2 SNEGSKA (reference sequence). Trimming pared 6 bases from V and 10 bases from J, leaving 18 bases between. The CDR3 extends over 13 amino acids. TCR beta cDNA libraries included unique molecular identifiers. Input amounts of roughly 0.85 to 10 million T cells were used. These gave 500,000 or so cDNA molecules, so each molecule approximated one T cell. MiXCR was run by TCRdb on the PCR reads, yielding one entry per CDR3 protein. Of 400,000 to 500,000 distinct CDR3 sequences in the sample, 39% are singletons; the top ten hold 6.5% to 8%. The data were obtained in a study of post-analysis software for immune sequencing data. The study's findings and limits: With TRBV5-6, TRBV5-1 and TRBV20-1 included, about five TRBV segments were more frequent in patients than in controls.

The receptor was isolated from a girl aged 2-10 years with multiple sclerosis. Sequences were obtained from blood. This sequence joins TRBV20-1 and TRBJ1-4; D may be TRBD1 (6 bases). CDR3 coding DNA: TGCAGTGCGGACCTGCTGGACAGTGGAAAACTGTTTTTT. This gives the protein CSADLLDSGKLFF.